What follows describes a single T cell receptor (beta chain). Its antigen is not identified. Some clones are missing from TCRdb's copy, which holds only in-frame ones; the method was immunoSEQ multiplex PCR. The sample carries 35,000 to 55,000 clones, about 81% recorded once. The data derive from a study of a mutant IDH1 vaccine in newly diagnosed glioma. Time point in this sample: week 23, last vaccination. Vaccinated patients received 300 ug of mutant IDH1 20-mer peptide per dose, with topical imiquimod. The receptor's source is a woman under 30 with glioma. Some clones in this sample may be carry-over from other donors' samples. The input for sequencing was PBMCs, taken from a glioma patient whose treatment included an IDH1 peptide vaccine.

CDR3 nucleotides: TGTGCCAGCAGTAAGTTCCCCCACGAGCAGTACTTC. Translation gives CASSKFPHEQYF. This chain joins TRBV7-2 and TRBJ2-7; D is undetermined. The CDR3 covers 12 residues. Trimming pared 6 bases from V and 5 bases from J, leaving 11 bases between. The germline V gene has CDR1 SGHTA and CDR2 FQGNSA.